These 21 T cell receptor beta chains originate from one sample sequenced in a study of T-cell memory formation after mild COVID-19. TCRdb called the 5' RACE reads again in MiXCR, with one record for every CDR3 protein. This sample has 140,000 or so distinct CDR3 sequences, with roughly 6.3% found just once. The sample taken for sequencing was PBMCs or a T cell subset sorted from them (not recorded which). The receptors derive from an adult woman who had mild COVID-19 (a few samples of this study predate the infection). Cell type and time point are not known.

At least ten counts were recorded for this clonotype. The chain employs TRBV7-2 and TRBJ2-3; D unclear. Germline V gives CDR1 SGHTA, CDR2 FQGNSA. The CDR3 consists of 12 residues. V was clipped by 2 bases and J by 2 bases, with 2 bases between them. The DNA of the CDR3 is TGTGCCAGCAGCTTATTCACAGATACGCAGTATTTT. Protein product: CASSLFTDTQYF.

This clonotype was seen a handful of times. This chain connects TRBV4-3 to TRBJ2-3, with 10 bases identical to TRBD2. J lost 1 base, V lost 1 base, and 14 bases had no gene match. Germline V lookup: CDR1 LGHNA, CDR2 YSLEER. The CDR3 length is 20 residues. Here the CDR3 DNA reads TGCGCCAGCAGCCAAGGGACTAGCGGACCCCAAATCCCACGCACAGATACGCAGTATTTT. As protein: CASSQGTSGPQIPRTDTQYF.

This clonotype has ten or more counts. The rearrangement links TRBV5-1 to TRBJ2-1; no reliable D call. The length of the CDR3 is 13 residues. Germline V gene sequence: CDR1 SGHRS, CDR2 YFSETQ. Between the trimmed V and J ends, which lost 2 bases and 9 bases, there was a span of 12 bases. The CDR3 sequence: CASSLGNSGEQFF. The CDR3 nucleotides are TGCGCCAGCAGCTTAGGCAATTCGGGTGAGCAGTTCTTC. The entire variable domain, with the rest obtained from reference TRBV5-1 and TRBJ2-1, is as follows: KAGVTQTPRYLIKTRGQQVTLSCSPISGHRSVSWYQQTPGQGLQFLFEYFSETQRNKGNFPGRFSGRQFSNSRSEMNVSTLELGDSALYLCASSLGNSGEQFFGPGTRLTVL.

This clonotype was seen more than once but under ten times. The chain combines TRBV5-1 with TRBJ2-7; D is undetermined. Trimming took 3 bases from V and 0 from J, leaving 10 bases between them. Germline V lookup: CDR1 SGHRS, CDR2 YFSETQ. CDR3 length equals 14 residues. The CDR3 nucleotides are TGCGCCAGCAGCTCAGACACCCACTCCTACGAGCAGTACTTC. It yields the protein CASSSDTHSYEQYF. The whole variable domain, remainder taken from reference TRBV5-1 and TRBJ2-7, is KAGVTQTPRYLIKTRGQQVTLSCSPISGHRSVSWYQQTPGQGLQFLFEYFSETQRNKGNFPGRFSGRQFSNSRSEMNVSTLELGDSALYLCASSSDTHSYEQYFGPGTRLTVT.

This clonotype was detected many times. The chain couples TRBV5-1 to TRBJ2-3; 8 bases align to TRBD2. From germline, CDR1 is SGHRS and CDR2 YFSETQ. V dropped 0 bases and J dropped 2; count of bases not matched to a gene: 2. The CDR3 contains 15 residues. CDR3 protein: CASSLAGGHTDTQYF. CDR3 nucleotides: TGCGCCAGCAGCTTGGCGGGGGGGCACACAGATACGCAGTATTTT.

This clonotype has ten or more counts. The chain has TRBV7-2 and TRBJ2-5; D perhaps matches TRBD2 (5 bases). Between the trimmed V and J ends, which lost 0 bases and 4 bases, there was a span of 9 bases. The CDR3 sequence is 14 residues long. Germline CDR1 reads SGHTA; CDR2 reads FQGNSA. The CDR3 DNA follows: TGTGCCAGCAGCTTAGCGGGAGTCCGAGAGACCCAGTACTTC. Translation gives CASSLAGVRETQYF.

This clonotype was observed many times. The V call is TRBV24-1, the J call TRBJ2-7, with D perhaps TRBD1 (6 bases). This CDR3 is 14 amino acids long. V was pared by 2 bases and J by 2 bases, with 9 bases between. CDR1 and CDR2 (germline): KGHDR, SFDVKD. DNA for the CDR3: TGTGCCACCAGTGATTCGACAGGACCCTACGAGCAGTACTTC. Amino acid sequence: CATSDSTGPYEQYF.

This CDR3 reads CASKTGGPSYGYTF. CDR3 bases: TGTGCCAGCAAAACAGGGGGCCCTAGCTATGGCTACACCTTC. J is TRBJ1-2 and V is TRBV12-3 or TRBV12-4; 9 bases are shared with TRBD1. This CDR3 comprises 14 residues. Trimming cost V 7 bases and J 4 bases; bases outside gene matches: 7.

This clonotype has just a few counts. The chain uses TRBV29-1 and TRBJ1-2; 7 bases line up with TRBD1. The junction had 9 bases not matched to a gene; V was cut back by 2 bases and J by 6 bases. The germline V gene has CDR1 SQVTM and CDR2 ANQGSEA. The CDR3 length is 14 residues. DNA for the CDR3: TGCAGCGTTGAACAGGACAGGTTAAGGGATGGCTACACCTTC. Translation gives CSVEQDRLRDGYTF.

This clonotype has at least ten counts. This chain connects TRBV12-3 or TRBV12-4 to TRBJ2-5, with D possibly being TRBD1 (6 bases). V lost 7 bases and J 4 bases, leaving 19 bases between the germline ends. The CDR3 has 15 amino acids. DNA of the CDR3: TGTGCCAGCAACACGGGGCCCACCAGGGGAGAGACCCAGTACTTC. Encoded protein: CASNTGPTRGETQYF.

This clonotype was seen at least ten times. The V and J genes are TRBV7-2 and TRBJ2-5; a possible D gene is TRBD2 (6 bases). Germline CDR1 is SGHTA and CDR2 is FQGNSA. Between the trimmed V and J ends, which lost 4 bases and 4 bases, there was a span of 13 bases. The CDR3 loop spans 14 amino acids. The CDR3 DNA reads TGTGCCAGCAGCTCCCGGGGAGCGGGAGAGACCCAGTACTTC. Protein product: CASSSRGAGETQYF.

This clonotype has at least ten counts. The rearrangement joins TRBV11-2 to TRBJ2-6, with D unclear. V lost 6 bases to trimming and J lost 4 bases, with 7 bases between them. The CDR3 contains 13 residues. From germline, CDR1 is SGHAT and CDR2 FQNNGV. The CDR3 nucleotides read TGTGCCAGCAGATCTCCGGGGGCCAACGTCCTGACTTTC. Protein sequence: CASRSPGANVLTF.

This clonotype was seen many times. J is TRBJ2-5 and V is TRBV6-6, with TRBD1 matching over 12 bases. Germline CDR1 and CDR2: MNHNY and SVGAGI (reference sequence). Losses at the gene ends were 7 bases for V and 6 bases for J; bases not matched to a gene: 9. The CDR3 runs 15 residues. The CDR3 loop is CASNLRDRGRQTQYF. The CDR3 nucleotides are TGTGCCAGCAACCTCCGGGACAGGGGGCGACAGACCCAGTACTTC.

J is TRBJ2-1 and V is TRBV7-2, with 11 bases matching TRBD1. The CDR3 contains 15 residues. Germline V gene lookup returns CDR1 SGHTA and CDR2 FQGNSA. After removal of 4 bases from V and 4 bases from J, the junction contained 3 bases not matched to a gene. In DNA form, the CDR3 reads TGTGCCAGCAGCTCCCGGGACAGGGGGTACAATGAGCAGTTCTTC. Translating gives CASSSRDRGYNEQFF.

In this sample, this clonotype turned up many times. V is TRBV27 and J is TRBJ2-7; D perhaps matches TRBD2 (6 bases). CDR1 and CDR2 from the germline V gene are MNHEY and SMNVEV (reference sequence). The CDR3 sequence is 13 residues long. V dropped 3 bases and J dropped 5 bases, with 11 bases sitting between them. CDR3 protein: CASSFQGGHEQYF. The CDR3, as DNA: TGTGCCAGCAGTTTTCAGGGAGGCCACGAGCAGTACTTC.

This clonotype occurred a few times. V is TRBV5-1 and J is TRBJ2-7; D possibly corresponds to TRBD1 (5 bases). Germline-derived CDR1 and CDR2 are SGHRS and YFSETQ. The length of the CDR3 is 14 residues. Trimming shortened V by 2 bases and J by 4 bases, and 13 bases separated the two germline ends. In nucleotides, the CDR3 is TGCGCCAGCAGCTTCAATGGGGCTGGGTACGAGCAGTACTTC. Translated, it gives CASSFNGAGYEQYF.

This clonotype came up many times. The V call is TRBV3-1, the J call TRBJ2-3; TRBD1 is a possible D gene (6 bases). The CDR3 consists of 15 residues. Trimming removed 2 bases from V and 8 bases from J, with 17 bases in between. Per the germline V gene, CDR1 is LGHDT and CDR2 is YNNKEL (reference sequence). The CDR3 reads CASSQTGRGRVTQYF. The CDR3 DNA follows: TGTGCCAGCAGCCAAACAGGCAGGGGCCGAGTTACGCAGTATTTT.

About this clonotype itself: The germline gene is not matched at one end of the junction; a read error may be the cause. The CDR3 protein is CASGETGRNTEAFF. The CDR3 nucleotides read TGTGCCAGCGGTGAGACAGGGAGGAACACTGAAGCTTTCTTT. V is TRBV2 and J is TRBJ1-1; the match to TRBD1 covers 7 bases. There are 14 residues in the CDR3. Germline V gives CDR1 SNHLY, CDR2 FYNNEI.

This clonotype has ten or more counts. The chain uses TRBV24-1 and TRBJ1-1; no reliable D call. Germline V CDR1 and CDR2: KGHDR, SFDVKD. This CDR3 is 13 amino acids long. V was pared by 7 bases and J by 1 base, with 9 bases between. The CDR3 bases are TGTGCCACCAGGCCTCCAGGGAACACTGAAGCTTTCTTT. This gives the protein CATRPPGNTEAFF.

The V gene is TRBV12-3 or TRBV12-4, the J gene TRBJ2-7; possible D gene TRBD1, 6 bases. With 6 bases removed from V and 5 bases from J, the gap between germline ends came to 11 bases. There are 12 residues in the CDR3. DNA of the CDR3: TGTGCCAGCAGCTTACAGGGAGACGAGCAGTACTTC. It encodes CASSLQGDEQYF.

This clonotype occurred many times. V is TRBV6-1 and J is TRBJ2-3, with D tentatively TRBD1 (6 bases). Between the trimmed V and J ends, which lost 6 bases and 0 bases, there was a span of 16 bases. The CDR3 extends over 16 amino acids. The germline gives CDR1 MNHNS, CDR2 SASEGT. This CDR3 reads CASRPRQEISTDTQYF. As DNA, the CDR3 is TGTGCCAGCAGACCTAGACAGGAAATTAGCACAGATACGCAGTATTTT.